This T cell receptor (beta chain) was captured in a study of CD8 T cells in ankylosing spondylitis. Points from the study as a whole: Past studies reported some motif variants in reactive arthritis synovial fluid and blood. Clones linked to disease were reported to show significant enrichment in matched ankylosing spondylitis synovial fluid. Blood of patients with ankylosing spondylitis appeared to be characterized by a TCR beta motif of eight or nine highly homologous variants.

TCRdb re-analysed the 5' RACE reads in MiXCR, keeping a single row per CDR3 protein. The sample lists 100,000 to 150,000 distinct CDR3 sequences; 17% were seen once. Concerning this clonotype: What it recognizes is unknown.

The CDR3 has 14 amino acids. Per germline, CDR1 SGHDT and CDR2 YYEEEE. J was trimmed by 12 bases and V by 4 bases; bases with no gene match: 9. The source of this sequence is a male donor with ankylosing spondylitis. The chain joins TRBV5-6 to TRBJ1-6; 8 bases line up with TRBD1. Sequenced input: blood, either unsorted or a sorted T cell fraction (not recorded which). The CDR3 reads CASSLTGDLGPLHF. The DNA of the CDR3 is TGTGCCAGCAGCCTGACAGGGGACCTTGGACCCCTCCACTTT. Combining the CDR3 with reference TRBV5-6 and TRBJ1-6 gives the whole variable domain DAGVTQSPTHLIKTRGQQVTLRCSPKSGHDTVSWYQQALGQGPQFIFQYYEEEERQRGNFPDRFSGHQFPNYSSELNVNALLLGDSALYLCASSLTGDLGPLHFGNGTRLTVT.